One and the same sample provided the 9 T cell receptor beta chains below, sequenced in a study of control samples from healthy donors and cancer patients. The method was immunoSEQ multiplex PCR; TCRdb's version includes in-frame clones alone and lacks a portion of them. The sample has 29,000 or so clones; 70% to 90% are singletons. Sample: formalin-fixed, paraffin-embedded tissue. These TCRs come from a female donor with melanoma.

This clone has just a few counts. The chain carries TRBV12-3 or TRBV12-4 and TRBJ2-7; the D is unclear. CDR3 length equals 12 residues. V dropped 2 bases and J dropped 9 bases, with 11 bases sitting between them. Here the CDR3 DNA reads TGTGCCAGCAGTTTATTGGGAACCGGGCAGTACTTC. This gives the protein CASSLLGTGQYF.

This clone was counted a few times. The V call is TRBV18, the J call TRBJ2-5; D ambiguous. CDR3 length equals 11 residues. CDR1 and CDR2 (germline): KGHSH, LQKENI. The germline V and J ends were trimmed by 1 base and 3 bases, with 0 bases remaining between them. The CDR3 region is CASSPQETQYF. Here the CDR3 DNA reads TGTGCCAGCTCACCACAAGAGACCCAGTACTTC.

The chain uses TRBV2 and TRBJ1-1, with D maybe TRBD1 (5 bases). There are 13 residues in the CDR3. V lost 7 bases and J 6 bases, leaving 15 bases between the germline ends. Per the germline V gene, CDR1 is SNHLY and CDR2 is FYNNEI. CDR3 amino acids: CASKTPGTPEAFF. For the CDR3, the DNA is TGTGCCAGCAAAACCCCAGGGACCCCTGAAGCTTTCTTT. The full variable domain, in which reference TRBV2 and TRBJ1-1 provide the parts outside the CDR3, is EPEVTQTPSHQVTQMGQEVILRCVPISNHLYFYWYRQILGQKVEFLVSFYNNEISEKSEIFDDQFSVERPDGSNFTLKIRSTKLEDSAMYFCASKTPGTPEAFFGQGTRLTVV.

The chain employs TRBV6-6 and TRBJ1-6, with 7 bases identical to TRBD1. Germline V gene sequence: CDR1 MNHNY, CDR2 SVGAGI (reference sequence). V was clipped by 7 bases and J by 4 bases; unmatched bases: 4. The CDR3 totals 14 residues. CDR3 loop: CASIGQAYNSPLHF. For the CDR3, the DNA is TGTGCCAGCATCGGACAGGCATATAATTCACCCCTCCACTTT.

The chain recombines TRBV12-3 or TRBV12-4 with TRBJ1-2, with no clear D. Trimming cost V 6 bases and J 2 bases, with 10 bases left between them. The CDR3 sequence is 13 residues long. The CDR3 DNA is TGTGCCAGCAGGTCGGACCGGAACTATGGCTACACCTTC. The encoded protein is CASRSDRNYGYTF.

On this clone: Being one base from a much bigger clone, this may be a read error. This chain connects TRBV4-2 to TRBJ1-3; TRBD1 matches 9 bases. Germline V gene lookup returns CDR1 LGHNA and CDR2 YNFKEQ. The length of the CDR3 is 16 residues. Here the CDR3 DNA reads TGTGCCAGCAACCAAGATTGGACAGGGGCTGGAAACACCATATATTTT. As protein: CASNQDWTGAGNTIYF.

The rearrangement links TRBV5-4 to TRBJ1-6; D call uncertain. Germline V gene lookup returns CDR1 SGHNT and CDR2 YYREEE (reference sequence). The CDR3 length is 13 residues. Trimming removed 0 bases from V and 14 bases from J, with 12 bases in between. CDR3 in amino acids: CASSLGAASTLHF. DNA for the CDR3: TGTGCCAGCAGCTTGGGCGCCGCCTCGACCCTCCACTTT.

The chain joins TRBV7-3 to TRBJ2-3; no definite D call. Germline V gene data show CDR1 as SGHTA and CDR2 as FQGTGA. V was trimmed by 3 bases and J by 1 base, leaving 8 bases between them. This CDR3 has 14 residues. CDR3 loop: CASSLGWRTDTQYF. CDR3 nucleotides: TGTGCCAGCAGCTTGGGCTGGCGCACAGATACGCAGTATTTT.

V usage is TRBV20-1 and J usage is TRBJ1-1; D unclear. The CDR3 consists of 11 residues. Germline-derived CDR1 and CDR2 are DFQATT and SNEGSKA (reference sequence). Trimming pared 6 bases from V and 10 bases from J, leaving 15 bases between. The CDR3 nucleotides are TGCAGTGCACGAACCGTGCAAGGAGCTTTCTTT. This codes for CSARTVQGAFF.